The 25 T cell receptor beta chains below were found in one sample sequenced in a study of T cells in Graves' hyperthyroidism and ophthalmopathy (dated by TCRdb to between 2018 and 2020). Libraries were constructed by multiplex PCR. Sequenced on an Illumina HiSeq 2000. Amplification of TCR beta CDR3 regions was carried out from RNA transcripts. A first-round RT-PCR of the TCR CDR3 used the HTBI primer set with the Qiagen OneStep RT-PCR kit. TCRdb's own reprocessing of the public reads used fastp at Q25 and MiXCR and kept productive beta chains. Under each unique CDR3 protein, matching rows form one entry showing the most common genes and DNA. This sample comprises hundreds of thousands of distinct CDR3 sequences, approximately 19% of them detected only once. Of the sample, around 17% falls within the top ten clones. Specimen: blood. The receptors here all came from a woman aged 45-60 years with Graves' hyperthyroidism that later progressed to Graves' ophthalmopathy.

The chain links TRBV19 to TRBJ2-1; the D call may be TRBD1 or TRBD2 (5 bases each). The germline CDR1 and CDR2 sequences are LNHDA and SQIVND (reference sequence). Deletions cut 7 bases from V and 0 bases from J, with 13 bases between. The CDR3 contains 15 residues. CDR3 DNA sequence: TGTGCCAGTAATGGGGGAACAGGCTCCTACAATGAGCAGTTCTTC. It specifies CASNGGTGSYNEQFF. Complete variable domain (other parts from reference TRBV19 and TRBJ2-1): DGGITQSPKYLFRKEGQNVTLSCEQNLNHDAMYWYRQDPGQGLRLIYYSQIVNDFQKGDIAEGYSVSREKKESFPLTVTSAQKNPTAFYLCASNGGTGSYNEQFFGPGTRLTVL.

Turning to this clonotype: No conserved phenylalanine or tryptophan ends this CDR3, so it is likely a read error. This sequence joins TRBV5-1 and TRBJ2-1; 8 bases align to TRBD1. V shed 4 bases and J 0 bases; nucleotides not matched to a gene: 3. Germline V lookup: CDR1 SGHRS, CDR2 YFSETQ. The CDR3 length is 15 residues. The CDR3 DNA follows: TGCGCCAGCAGCCAACAGGGGGGCTCCTACAATGAGCAGTTCTCC. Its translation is CASSQQGGSYNEQFS.

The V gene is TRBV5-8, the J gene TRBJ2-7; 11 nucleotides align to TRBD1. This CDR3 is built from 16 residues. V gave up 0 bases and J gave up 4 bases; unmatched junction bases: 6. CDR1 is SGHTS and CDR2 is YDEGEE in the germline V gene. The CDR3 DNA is TGTGCCAGCAGCTTGGCAGGGACAGGGGGGCCATACGAGCAGTACTTC. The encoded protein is CASSLAGTGGPYEQYF.

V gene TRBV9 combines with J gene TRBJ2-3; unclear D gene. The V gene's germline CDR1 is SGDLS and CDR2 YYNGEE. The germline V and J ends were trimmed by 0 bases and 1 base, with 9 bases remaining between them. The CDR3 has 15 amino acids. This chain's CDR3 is CASSVVGRRTDTQYF. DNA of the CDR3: TGTGCCAGCAGCGTAGTAGGGCGCCGCACAGATACGCAGTATTTT. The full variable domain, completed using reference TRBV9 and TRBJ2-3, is DSGVTQTPKHLITATGQRVTLRCSPRSGDLSVYWYQQSLDQGLQFLIQYYNGEERAKGNILERFSAQQFPDLHSELNLSSLELGDSALYFCASSVVGRRTDTQYFGPGTRLTVL.

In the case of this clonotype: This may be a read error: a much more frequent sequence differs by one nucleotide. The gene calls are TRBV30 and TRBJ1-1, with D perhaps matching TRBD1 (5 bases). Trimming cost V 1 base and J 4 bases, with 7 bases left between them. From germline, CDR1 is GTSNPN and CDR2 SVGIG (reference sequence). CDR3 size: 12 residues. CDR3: CAWSGGITEAFF. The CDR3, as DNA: TGTGCCTGGAGTGGGGGGATCACTGAAGCTTTCTTT.

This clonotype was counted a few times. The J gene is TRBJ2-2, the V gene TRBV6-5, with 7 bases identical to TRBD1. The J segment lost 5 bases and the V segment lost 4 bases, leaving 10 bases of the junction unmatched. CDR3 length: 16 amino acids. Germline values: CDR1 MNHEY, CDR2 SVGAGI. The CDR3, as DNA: TGTGCCAGCAGTTTTGCCCGGGCAGGGGGTACCGGGGAGCTGTTTTTT. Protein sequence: CASSFARAGGTGELFF.

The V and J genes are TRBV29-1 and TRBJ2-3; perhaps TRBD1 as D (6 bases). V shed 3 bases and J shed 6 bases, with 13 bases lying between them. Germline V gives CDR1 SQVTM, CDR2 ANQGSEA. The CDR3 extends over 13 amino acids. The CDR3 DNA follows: TGCAGCGTTGATAGGGGGTCGATCGATACGCAGTATTTT. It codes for CSVDRGSIDTQYF.

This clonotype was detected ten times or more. The CDR3, as DNA: TGTGCCAGCAGTGAAATTCGAGGGTTGGCAGAGACCCAGTACTTC. Translated: CASSEIRGLAETQYF. The rearrangement uses TRBV6-1 and TRBJ2-5; D possibly corresponds to TRBD2 (5 bases). V lost 2 bases, J lost 4 bases, and 14 bases lay in between. The germline CDR1 and CDR2 sequences are MNHNS and SASEGT. The CDR3 is made up of 15 amino acids.

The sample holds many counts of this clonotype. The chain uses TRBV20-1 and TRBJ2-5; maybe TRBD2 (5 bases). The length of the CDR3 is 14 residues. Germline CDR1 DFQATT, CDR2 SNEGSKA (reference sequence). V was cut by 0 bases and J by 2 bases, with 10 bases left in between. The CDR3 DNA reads TGCAGTGCTAGAGATCCAGCGGTACAAGAGACCCAGTACTTC. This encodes CSARDPAVQETQYF.

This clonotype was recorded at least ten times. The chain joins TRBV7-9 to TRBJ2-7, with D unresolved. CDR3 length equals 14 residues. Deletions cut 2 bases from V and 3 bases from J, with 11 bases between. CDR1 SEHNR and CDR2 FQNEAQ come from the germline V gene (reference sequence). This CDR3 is CASSLSTQVYEQYF. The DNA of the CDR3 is TGTGCCAGCAGCTTAAGCACTCAAGTCTACGAGCAGTACTTC.

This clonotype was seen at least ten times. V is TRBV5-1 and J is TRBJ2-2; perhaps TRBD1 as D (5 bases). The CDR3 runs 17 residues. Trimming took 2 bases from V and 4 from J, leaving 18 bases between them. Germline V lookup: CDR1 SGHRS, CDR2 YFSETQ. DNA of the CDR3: TGCGCCAGCAGCTTAACGGAGACAGCGATCAGCACCGGGGAGCTGTTTTTT. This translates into CASSLTETAISTGELFF.

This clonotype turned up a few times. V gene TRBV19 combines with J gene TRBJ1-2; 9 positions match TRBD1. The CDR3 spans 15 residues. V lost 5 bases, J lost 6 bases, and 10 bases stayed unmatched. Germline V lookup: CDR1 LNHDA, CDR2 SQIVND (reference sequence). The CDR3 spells CASSLLGGTGNGYTF. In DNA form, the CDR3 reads TGTGCCAGTAGTCTTCTAGGAGGGACAGGGAATGGCTACACCTTC.

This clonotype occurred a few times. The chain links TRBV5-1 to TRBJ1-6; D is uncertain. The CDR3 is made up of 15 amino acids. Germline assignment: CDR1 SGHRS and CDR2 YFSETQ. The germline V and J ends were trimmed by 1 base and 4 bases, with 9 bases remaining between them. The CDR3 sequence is CASSLRAEYNSPLHF. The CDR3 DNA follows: TGCGCCAGCAGCTTGAGGGCCGAGTATAATTCACCCCTCCACTTT.

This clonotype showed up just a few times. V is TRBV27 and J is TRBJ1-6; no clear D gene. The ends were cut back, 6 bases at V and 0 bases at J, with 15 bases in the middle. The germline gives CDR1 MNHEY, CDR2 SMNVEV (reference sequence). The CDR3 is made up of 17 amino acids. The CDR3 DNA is TGTGCCAGCAGATCGGCGGCGGTGAGCTCCTATAATTCACCCCTCCACTTT. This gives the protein CASRSAAVSSYNSPLHF.

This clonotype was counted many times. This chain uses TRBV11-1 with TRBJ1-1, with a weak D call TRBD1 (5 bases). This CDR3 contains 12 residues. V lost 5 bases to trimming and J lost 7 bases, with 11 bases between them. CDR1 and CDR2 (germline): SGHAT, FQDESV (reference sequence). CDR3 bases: TGTGCCAGCAGCCCCCTGGGGGGTGAAGCTTTCTTT. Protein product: CASSPLGGEAFF.

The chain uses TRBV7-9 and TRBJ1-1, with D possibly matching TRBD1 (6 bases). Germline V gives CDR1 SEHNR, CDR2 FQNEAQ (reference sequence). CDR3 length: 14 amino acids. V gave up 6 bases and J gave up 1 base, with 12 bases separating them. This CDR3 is CASRLGQPNTEAFF. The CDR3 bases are TGTGCCAGCAGACTGGGACAACCGAACACTGAAGCTTTCTTT.

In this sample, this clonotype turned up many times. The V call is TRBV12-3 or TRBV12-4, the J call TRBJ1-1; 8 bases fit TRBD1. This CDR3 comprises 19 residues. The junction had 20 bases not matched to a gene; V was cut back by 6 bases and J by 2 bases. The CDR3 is CASSFYSFRDRTLNTEAFF. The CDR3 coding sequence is TGTGCCAGCAGCTTCTACTCTTTCCGGGACAGGACCCTCAACACTGAAGCTTTCTTT.

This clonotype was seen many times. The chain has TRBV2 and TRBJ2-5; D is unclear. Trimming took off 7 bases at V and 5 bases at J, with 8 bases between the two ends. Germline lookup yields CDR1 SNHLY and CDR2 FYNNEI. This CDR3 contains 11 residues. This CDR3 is CASTSAETQYF. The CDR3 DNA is TGTGCCAGCACCTCGGCGGAGACCCAGTACTTC.

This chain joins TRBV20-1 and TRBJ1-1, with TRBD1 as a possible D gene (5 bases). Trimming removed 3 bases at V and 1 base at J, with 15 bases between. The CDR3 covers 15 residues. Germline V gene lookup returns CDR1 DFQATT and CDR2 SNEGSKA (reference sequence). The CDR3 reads CSASAPGRANTEAFF. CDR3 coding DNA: TGCAGTGCTAGCGCACCGGGACGGGCGAACACTGAAGCTTTCTTT.

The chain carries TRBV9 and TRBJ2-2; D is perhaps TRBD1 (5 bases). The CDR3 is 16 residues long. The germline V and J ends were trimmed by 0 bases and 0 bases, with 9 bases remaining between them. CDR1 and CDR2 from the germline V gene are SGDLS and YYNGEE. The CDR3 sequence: CASSVAGRANTGELFF. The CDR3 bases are TGTGCCAGCAGCGTAGCCGGCAGGGCGAACACCGGGGAGCTGTTTTTT.

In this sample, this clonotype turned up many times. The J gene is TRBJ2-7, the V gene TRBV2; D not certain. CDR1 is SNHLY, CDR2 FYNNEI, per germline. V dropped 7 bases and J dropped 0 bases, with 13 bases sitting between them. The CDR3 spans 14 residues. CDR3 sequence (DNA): TGTGCCAGCAACACCGATTCGAGCTCCTACGAGCAGTACTTC. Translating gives CASNTDSSSYEQYF. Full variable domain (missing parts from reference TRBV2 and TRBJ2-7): EPEVTQTPSHQVTQMGQEVILRCVPISNHLYFYWYRQILGQKVEFLVSFYNNEISEKSEIFDDQFSVERPDGSNFTLKIRSTKLEDSAMYFCASNTDSSSYEQYFGPGTRLTVT.

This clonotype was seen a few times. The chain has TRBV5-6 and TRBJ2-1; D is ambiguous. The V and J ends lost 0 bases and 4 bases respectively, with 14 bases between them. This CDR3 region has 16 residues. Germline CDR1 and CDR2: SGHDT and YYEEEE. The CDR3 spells CASSLAGSVIYNEQFF. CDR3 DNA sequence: TGTGCCAGCAGCTTGGCCGGGTCAGTAATATACAATGAGCAGTTCTTC.

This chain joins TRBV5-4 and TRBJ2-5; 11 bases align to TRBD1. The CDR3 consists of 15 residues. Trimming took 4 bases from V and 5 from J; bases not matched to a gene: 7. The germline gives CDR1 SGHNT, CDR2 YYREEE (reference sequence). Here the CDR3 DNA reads TGTGCCAGCAGCCGCTCGGGACAGGGGGGTGAGACCCAGTACTTC. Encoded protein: CASSRSGQGGETQYF.

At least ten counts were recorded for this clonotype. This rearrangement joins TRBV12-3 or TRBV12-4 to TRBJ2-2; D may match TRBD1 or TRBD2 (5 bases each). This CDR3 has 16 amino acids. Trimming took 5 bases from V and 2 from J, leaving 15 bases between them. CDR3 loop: CASSRSGTGNTGELFF. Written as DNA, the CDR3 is TGTGCCAGCAGTCGCTCCGGGACGGGTAACACCGGGGAGCTGTTTTTT.

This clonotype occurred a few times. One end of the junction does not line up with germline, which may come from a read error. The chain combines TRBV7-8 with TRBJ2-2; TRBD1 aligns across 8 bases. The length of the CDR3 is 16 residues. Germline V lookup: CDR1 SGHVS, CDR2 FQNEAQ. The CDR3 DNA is TGTGCCAGCAGCTCCGCAGGGGGCTTCGGCACCGGGGAACTGTTTTTT. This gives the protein CASSSAGGFGTGELFF.